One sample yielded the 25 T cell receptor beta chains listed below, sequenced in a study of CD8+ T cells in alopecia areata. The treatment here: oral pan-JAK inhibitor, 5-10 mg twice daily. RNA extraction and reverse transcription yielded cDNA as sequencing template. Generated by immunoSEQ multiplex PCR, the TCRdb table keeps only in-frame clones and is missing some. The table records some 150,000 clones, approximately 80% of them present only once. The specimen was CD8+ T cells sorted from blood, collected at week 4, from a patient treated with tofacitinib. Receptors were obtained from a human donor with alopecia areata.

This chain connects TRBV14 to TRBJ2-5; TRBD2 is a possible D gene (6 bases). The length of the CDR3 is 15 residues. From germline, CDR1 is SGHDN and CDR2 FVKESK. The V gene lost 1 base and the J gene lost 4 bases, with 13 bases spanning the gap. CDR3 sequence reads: CASSQGRVFGETQYF. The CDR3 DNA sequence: TGTGCCAGCAGCCAAGGGAGGGTTTTTGGAGAGACCCAGTACTTC.

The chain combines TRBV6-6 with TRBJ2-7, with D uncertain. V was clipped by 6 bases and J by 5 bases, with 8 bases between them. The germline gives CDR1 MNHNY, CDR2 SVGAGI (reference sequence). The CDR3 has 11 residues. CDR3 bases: TGTGCCAGCAGCCAAAGAGACGAGCAGTACTTC. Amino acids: CASSQRDEQYF.

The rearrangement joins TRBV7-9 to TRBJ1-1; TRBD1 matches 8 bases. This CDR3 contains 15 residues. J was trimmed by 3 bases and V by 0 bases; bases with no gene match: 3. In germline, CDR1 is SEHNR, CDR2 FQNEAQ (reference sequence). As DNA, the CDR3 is TGTGCCAGCAGCTTAGCCCAGGGGGCCGACACTGAAGCTTTCTTT. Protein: CASSLAQGADTEAFF. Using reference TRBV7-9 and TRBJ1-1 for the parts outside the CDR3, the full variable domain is DTGVSQNPRHKITKRGQNVTFRCDPISEHNRLYWYRQTLGQGPEFLTYFQNEAQLEKSRLLSDRFSAERPKGSFSTLEIQRTEQGDSAMYLCASSLAQGADTEAFFGQGTRLTVV.

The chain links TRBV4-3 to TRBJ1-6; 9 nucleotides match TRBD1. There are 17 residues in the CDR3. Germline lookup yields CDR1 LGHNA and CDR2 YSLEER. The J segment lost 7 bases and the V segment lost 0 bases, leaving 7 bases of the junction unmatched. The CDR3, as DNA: TGCGCCAGCAGCCAAGACCTCGCCGGGACAGGGAATTCACCCCTCCACTTT. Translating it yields CASSQDLAGTGNSPLHF.

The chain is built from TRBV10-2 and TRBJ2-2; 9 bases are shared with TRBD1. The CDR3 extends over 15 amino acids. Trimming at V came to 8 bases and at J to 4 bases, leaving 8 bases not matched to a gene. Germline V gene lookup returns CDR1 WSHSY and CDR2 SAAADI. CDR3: CASRTGGLGTGELFF. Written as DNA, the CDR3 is TGCGCCAGCCGCACAGGGGGCCTCGGCACCGGGGAGCTGTTTTTT.

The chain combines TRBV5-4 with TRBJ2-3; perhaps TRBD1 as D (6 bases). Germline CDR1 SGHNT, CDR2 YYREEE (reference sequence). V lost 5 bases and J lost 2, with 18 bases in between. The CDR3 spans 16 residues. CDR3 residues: CASRQGPQDSTDTQYF. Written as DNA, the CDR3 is TGTGCCAGCAGACAGGGACCACAGGACTCCACAGATACGCAGTATTTT.

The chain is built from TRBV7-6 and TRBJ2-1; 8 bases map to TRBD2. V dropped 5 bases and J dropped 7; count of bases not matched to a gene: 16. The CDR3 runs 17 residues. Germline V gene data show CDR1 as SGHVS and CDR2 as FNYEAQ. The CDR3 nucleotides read TGTGCCAGCAGCCGCCGTGGGAGCGGGGGCCCCCCAAATGAGCAGTTCTTC. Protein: CASSRRGSGGPPNEQFF. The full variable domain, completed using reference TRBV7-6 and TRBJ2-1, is GAGVSQSPRYKVTKRGQDVALRCDPISGHVSLYWYRQALGQGPEFLTYFNYEAQQDKSGLPNDRFSAERPEGSISTLTIQRTEQRDSAMYRCASSRRGSGGPPNEQFFGPGTRLTVL.

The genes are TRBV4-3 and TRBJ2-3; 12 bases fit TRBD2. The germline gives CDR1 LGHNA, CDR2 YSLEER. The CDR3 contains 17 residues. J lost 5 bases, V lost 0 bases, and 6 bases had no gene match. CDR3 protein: CASSQDLGLAGIDTQYF. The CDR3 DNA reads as TGCGCCAGCAGCCAAGATCTTGGACTAGCGGGGATAGATACGCAGTATTTT.

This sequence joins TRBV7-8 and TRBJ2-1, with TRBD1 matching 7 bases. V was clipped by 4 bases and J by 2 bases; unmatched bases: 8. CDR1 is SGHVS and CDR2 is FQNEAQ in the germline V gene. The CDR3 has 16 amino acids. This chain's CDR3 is CASSSPRGITYNEQFF. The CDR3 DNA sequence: TGTGCCAGCAGCTCCCCCAGGGGGATAACCTACAATGAGCAGTTCTTC.

The CDR3 spells CASSLTSGLAATGELFF. The CDR3 bases are TGTGCCAGCAGCTTAACGTCGGGTCTAGCGGCCACCGGGGAGCTGTTTTTT. The chain recombines TRBV7-3 with TRBJ2-2; 7 bases align to TRBD2. The CDR3 has 17 residues. Trimming cost V 0 bases and J 4 bases; bases outside gene matches: 8. Germline V gene data show CDR1 as SGHTA and CDR2 as FQGTGA. Combining the CDR3 with reference TRBV7-3 and TRBJ2-2 gives the whole variable domain GAGVSQTPSNKVTEKGKYVELRCDPISGHTALYWYRQSLGQGPEFLIYFQGTGAADDSGLPNDRFFAVRPEGSVSTLKIQRTERGDSAVYLCASSLTSGLAATGELFFGEGSRLTVL.

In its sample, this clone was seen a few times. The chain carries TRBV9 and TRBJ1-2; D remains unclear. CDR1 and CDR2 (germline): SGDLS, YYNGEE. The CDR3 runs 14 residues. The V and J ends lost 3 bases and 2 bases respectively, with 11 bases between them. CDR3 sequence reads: CASSAEDGNYGYTF. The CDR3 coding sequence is TGTGCCAGCAGCGCAGAGGACGGGAACTATGGCTACACCTTC.

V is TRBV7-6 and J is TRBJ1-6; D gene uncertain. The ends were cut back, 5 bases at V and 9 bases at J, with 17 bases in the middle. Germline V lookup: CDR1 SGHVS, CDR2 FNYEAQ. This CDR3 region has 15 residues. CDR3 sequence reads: CASSPAALGGSPLHF. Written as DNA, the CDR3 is TGTGCCAGCAGCCCCGCAGCGCTTGGCGGTTCACCCCTCCACTTT.

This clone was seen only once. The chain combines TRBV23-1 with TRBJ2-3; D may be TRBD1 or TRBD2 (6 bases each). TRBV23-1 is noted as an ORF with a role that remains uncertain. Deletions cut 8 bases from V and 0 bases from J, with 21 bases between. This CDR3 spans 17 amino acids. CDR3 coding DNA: TGCGCCAGCGCCCGGACAAGGGGGGAAGATAGCACAGATACGCAGTATTTT. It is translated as CASARTRGEDSTDTQYF.

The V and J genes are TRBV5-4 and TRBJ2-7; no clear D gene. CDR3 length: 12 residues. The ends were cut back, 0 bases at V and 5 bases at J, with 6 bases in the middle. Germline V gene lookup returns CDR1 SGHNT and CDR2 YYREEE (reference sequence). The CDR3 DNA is TGTGCCAGCAGCTTGGCCCCCCACGAGCAGTACTTC. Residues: CASSLAPHEQYF.

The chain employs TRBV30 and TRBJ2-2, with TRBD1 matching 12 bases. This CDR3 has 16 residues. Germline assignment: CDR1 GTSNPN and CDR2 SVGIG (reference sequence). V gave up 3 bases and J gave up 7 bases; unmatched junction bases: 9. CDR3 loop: CAWRGGTGGKGGELFF. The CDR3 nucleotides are TGTGCCTGGAGGGGAGGGACAGGGGGCAAGGGCGGGGAGCTGTTTTTT. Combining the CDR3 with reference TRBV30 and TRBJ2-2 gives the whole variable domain SQTIHQWPATLVQPVGSPLSLECTVEGTSNPNLYWYRQAAGRGLQLLFYSVGIGQISSEVPQNLSASRPQDRQFILSSKKLLLSDSGFYLCAWRGGTGGKGGELFFGEGSRLTVL.

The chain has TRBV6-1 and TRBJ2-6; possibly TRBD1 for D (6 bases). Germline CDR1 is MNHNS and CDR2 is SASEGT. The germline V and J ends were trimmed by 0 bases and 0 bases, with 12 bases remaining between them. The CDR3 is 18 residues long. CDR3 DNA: TGTGCCAGCAGTGAAGCAGGGACAACCAGCTCTGGGGCCAACGTCCTGACTTTC. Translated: CASSEAGTTSSGANVLTF.

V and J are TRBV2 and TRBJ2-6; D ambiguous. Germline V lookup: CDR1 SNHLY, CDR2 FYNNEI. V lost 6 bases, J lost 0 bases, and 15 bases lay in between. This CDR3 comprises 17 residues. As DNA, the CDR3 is TGTGCCAGCAGCTGGGTTAAGGGCTCCTCTGGGGCCAACGTCCTGACTTTC. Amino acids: CASSWVKGSSGANVLTF.

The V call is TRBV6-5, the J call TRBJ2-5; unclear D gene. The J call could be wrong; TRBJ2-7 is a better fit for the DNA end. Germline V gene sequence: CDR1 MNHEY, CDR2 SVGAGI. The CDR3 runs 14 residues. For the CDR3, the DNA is TGTGCCAGCAGTTACCTTCTGGGTGATTACGAGCAGTACTTC. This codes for CASSYLLGDYEQYF.

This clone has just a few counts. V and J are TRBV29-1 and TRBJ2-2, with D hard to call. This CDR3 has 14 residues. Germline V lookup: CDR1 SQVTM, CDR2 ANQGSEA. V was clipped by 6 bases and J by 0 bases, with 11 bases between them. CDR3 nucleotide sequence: TGCAGCGTGATTGCCGCCGCGAACACCGGGGAGCTGTTTTTT. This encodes CSVIAAANTGELFF.

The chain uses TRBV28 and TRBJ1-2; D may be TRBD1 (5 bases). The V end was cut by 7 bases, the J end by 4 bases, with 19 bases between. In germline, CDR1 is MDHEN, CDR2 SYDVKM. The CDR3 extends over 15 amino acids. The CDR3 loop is CASTPREQRSYGYTF. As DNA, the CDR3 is TGTGCCAGCACCCCCAGGGAGCAACGTTCCTATGGCTACACCTTC.

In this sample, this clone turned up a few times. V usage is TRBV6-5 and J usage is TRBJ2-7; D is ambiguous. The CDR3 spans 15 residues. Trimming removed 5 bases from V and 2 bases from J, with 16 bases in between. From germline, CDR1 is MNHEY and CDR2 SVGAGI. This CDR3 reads CASSPNLGLAYEQYF. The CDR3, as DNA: TGTGCCAGCAGTCCAAATCTAGGGTTAGCCTACGAGCAGTACTTC.

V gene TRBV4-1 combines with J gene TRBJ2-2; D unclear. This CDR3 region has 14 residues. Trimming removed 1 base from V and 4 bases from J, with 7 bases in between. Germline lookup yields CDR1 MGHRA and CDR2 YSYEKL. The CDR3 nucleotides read TGCGCCAGCAGCCAAGTGGGTCCCACCGGGGAGCTGTTTTTT. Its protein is CASSQVGPTGELFF.

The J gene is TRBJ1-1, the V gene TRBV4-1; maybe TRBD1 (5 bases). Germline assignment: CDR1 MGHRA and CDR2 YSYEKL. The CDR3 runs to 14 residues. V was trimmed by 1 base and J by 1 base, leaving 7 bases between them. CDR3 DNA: TGCGCCAGCAGCCAAGTTGGGGGGAACACTGAAGCTTTCTTT. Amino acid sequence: CASSQVGGNTEAFF.

CDR3 bases: TGTGCCAGCAGTTATAAACAGCAACGAGGGGAAAAACTGTTTTTT. It specifies CASSYKQQRGEKLFF. This chain links TRBV2 with TRBJ1-4; no clear D gene. Deletions cut 5 bases from V and 8 bases from J, with 18 bases between. CDR3 length equals 15 residues. Germline assignment: CDR1 SNHLY and CDR2 FYNNEI.

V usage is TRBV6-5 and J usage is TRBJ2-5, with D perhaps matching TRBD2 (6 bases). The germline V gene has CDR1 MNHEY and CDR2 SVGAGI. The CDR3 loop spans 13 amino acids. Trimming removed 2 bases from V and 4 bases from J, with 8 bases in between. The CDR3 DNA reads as TGTGCCAGCAGTTACAGGGACTTAGAGACCCAGTACTTC. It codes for CASSYRDLETQYF.